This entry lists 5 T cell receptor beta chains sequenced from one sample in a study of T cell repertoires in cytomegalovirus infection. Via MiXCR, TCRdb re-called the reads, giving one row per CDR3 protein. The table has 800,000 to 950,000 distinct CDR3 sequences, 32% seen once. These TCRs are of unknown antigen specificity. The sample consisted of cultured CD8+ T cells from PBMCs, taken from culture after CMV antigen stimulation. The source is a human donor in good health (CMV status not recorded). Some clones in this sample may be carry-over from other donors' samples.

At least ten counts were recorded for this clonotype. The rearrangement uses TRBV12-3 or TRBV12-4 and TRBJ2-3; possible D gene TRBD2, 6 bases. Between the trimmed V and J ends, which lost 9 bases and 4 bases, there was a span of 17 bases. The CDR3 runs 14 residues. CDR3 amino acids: CASWGEDLSDTQYF. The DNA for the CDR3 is TGTGCCAGTTGGGGGGAAGACCTCTCAGATACGCAGTATTTT.

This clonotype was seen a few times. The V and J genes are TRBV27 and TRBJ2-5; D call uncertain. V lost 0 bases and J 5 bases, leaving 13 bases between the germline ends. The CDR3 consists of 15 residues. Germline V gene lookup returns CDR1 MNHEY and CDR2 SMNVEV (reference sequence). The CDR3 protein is CASSLSEGILETQYF. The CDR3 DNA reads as TGTGCCAGCAGTTTATCGGAAGGGATCTTGGAGACCCAGTACTTC.

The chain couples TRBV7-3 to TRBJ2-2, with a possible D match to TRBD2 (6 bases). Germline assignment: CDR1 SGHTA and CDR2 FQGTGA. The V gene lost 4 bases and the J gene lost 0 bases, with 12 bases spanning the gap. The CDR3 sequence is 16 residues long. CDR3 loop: CASSSSRTTNTGELFF. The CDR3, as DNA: TGTGCCAGCAGCTCCTCCCGGACTACGAACACCGGGGAGCTGTTTTTT.

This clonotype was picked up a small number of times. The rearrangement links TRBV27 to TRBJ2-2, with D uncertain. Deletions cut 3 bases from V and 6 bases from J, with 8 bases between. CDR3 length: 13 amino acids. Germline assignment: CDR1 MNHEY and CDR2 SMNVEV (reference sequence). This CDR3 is CASSFGRPGELFF. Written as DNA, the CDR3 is TGTGCCAGCAGTTTTGGGCGTCCCGGGGAGCTGTTTTTT.

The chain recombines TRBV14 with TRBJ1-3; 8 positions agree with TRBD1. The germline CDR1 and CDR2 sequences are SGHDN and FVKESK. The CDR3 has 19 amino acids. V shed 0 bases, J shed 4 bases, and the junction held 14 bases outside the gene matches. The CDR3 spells CASSQDGDRSHSLGNTIYF. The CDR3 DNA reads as TGTGCCAGCAGCCAAGATGGGGACAGGTCCCACTCCCTCGGAAACACCATATATTTT.